This T cell receptor beta chain stems from a study of PD-L1 blockade in urothelial cancer. About the research overall: Anywhere from 0 to 3 prior chemotherapy regimens had been received by patients.

Sequencing was performed with immunoSEQ multiplex PCR; in TCRdb, only in-frame clones are kept and a portion is missing. This sample yields 50,000 to 60,000 clones, of which about 86% are seen a single time; 2.5% to 3% belongs to the top ten. Between the trimmed V and J ends, which lost 8 bases and 0 bases, there was a span of 9 bases. CDR1 is SEHNR and CDR2 is FQNEAQ in the germline V gene (reference sequence). The CDR3 runs 13 residues. The chain links TRBV7-9 to TRBJ2-3; D ambiguous. This receptor was taken from a man in his fifties or sixties with urothelial cancer. The source material was PBMCs, sampled around atezolizumab (anti-PD-L1) treatment. CDR3 residues: CASGSRSTDTQYF. The CDR3 nucleotides are TGTGCCAGCGGTAGCCGGAGCACAGATACGCAGTATTTT. The whole variable domain, filled in from reference TRBV7-9 and TRBJ2-3, reads DTGVSQNPRHKITKRGQNVTFRCDPISEHNRLYWYRQTLGQGPEFLTYFQNEAQLEKSRLLSDRFSAERPKGSFSTLEIQRTEQGDSAMYLCASGSRSTDTQYFGPGTRLTVL.